The T cell receptor beta chain under discussion was sequenced for a study of blood T cell repertoires in COVID-19. Across the whole study: T cells, B-cell-depleted T cells, or PBMCs supplied cDNA or gDNA.

Produced via immunoSEQ multiplex PCR; TCRdb's table is partial and in-frame only. The profile shows more than 55,000 clones, approximately 87% of them singletons. This clone appeared once. Material for sequencing was peripheral blood. This sequence originates from a man between 45 and 60 years old with active COVID-19.

The DNA of the CDR3 is TGTGCCAGCACCCCTAGCGGAACGAACACCGGGGAGCTGTTTTTT. Translation: CASTPSGTNTGELFF. The gene calls are TRBV3-1 (or the pseudogene TRBV3-2) and TRBJ2-2, with TRBD2 matching 7 bases. J was trimmed by 0 bases and V by 7 bases; bases with no gene match: 5. The V gene's germline CDR1 is LGHDT and CDR2 YNNKEL (reference sequence). This CDR3 has 15 residues.